The clone carrying this T cell receptor (beta chain) came up a few times. Antigen unknown. Losses at the gene ends were 4 bases for V and 10 bases for J; bases not matched to a gene: 3. This CDR3 is built from 13 residues. In germline, CDR1 is SGHRS, CDR2 YFSETQ. This entry comes from a study of post-analysis software for immune sequencing data. Presence of unique molecular identifiers characterized the TCR beta cDNA libraries. There were roughly 1 to 11 million T cells, and approximately 500,000 cDNA molecules came from them. MiXCR, run by TCRdb on the PCR reads, gives a single entry per CDR3 protein. There are roughly 730,000 distinct CDR3 sequences in the sample; roughly 30% occur only once, and about 0.5% lies in the top ten. Findings of the study overall: TRBV5-6, TRBV5-1 and TRBV20-1 belonged to a set of roughly 5 TRBV segments that were more frequent in patients than controls.

The sequencing sample was made of blood. The clonotype originates from a girl aged 5 to 17 with multiple sclerosis. V and J are TRBV5-1 and TRBJ2-1; TRBD2 matches 12 bases. The CDR3 coding sequence is TGCGCCAGCAGCACTACTAGCGGGGGGGAGCAGTTCTTC. This gives the protein CASSTTSGGEQFF. The full variable domain, rest sourced from reference TRBV5-1 and TRBJ2-1, is KAGVTQTPRYLIKTRGQQVTLSCSPISGHRSVSWYQQTPGQGLQFLFEYFSETQRNKGNFPGRFSGRQFSNSRSEMNVSTLELGDSALYLCASSTTSGGEQFFGPGTRLTVL.